Below are 29 T cell receptor beta chains sequenced from a single sample in a study of blood T cell repertoires in COVID-19 (dated by TCRdb to the early 2020s). The library was obtained by the immunoSEQ multiplex PCR assay. TCRdb limited this immuneACCESS table to in-frame rearrangements with V and J called. A share of clones is missing; checked studies link under half to unresolved V genes, and the rest is unexplained. Here the sample has some 150,000 clones; more than 65% occur a single time. The top ten clones comprise 3% to 5% of the sample. Sample: peripheral blood. These TCRs come from a woman aged 60-70 years with acute or convalescent COVID-19.

This chain connects TRBV7-2 to TRBJ2-7; D is undetermined. V lost 1 base, J lost 0 bases, and 10 bases lay in between. The CDR3 contains 15 residues. Germline V gene data show CDR1 as SGHTA and CDR2 as FQGNSA. CDR3 DNA sequence: TGTGCCAGCAGCTTAGTGGGTGGGCTCTCCTACGAGCAGTACTTC. Amino acid sequence: CASSLVGGLSYEQYF.

The chain employs TRBV19 and TRBJ2-1, with 11 bases aligning to TRBD2. The CDR3 sequence is 16 residues long. Germline V gene data show CDR1 as LNHDA and CDR2 as SQIVND (reference sequence). V dropped 7 bases and J dropped 6; count of bases not matched to a gene: 11. CDR3 nucleotides: TGTGCCAGTACTTCTAGCGGGAGGTATGGGCTCAATGAGCAGTTCTTC. Its translation: CASTSSGRYGLNEQFF.

The chain employs TRBV5-8 and TRBJ1-3; D may be TRBD1 (6 bases). Germline CDR1 reads SGHTS; CDR2 reads YDEGEE. CDR3 length equals 15 residues. Trimming removed 3 bases at V and 4 bases at J, with 14 bases between. The CDR3 loop is CASSSRGDKGNTIYF. Written as DNA, the CDR3 is TGTGCCAGCAGCTCGCGAGGGGACAAAGGAAACACCATATATTTT.

The V call is TRBV7-9, the J call TRBJ2-5, with 7 bases aligning to TRBD1. This CDR3 has 17 residues. After removal of 6 bases from V and 4 bases from J, the junction contained 17 bases not matched to a gene. Germline V gene data show CDR1 as SEHNR and CDR2 as FQNEAQ (reference sequence). The CDR3 reads CASRNRQGGELGETQYF. In DNA form, the CDR3 reads TGTGCCAGCAGAAATAGACAGGGCGGTGAGTTAGGAGAGACCCAGTACTTC.

The CDR3 nucleotides are TGTGCCACCAGTGAGGTTTCCGGGGCGAACACCGGGGAGCTGTTTTTT. This translates into CATSEVSGANTGELFF. This sequence joins TRBV24-1 and TRBJ2-2; D possibly corresponds to TRBD2 (5 bases). CDR3 size: 16 residues. Per germline, CDR1 KGHDR and CDR2 SFDVKD. V lost 4 bases and J 0 bases, leaving 11 bases between the germline ends.

The rearrangement joins TRBV12-5 to TRBJ2-4; 8 positions agree with TRBD1. The CDR3 runs 15 residues. J was trimmed by 6 bases and V by 4 bases; bases with no gene match: 8. The germline CDR1 and CDR2 sequences are LGHNT and FRNRAP. The CDR3 bases are TGTGCTAGTGGTTCCACCCCAGGGGGCTTAAACATTCAGTACTTC. Amino acid sequence: CASGSTPGGLNIQYF.

The genes are TRBV14 and TRBJ2-7; D perhaps matches TRBD2 (6 bases). The ends were cut back, 4 bases at V and 0 bases at J, with 10 bases in the middle. Germline assignment: CDR1 SGHDN and CDR2 FVKESK. The CDR3 loop spans 14 amino acids. The CDR3 bases are TGTGCCAGCAGCCCTCGGACTAACTCCTACGAGCAGTACTTC. This encodes CASSPRTNSYEQYF.

V gene TRBV28 combines with J gene TRBJ2-7; TRBD2 aligns across 8 bases. Germline CDR1 is MDHEN and CDR2 is SYDVKM. This CDR3 contains 14 residues. V was pared by 7 bases and J by 2 bases, with 7 bases of the junction left unmatched. The CDR3 region is CASTQRERTYEQYF. CDR3 bases: TGTGCCAGCACTCAGCGGGAGCGTACCTACGAGCAGTACTTC.

The rearrangement uses TRBV10-2 and TRBJ2-1; D is perhaps TRBD2 (6 bases). Germline CDR1 and CDR2: WSHSY and SAAADI. This CDR3 has 14 residues. Between the trimmed V and J ends, which lost 3 bases and 2 bases, there was a span of 8 bases. This CDR3 reads CASSERTTYNEQFF. The CDR3 coding sequence is TGCGCCAGCAGTGAAAGGACTACCTACAATGAGCAGTTCTTC.

The chain links TRBV28 to TRBJ2-7, with 9 bases that match TRBD1. After removal of 5 bases from V and 1 base from J, the junction contained 6 bases not matched to a gene. Per the germline V gene, CDR1 is MDHEN and CDR2 is SYDVKM. The CDR3 loop spans 15 amino acids. For the CDR3, the DNA is TGTGCCAGCAGTCCCCCCGGGACAGGGTCCTACGAGCAGTACTTC. Translation gives CASSPPGTGSYEQYF.

The V gene is TRBV3-1 (or the pseudogene TRBV3-2), the J gene TRBJ2-4; 8 positions agree with TRBD2. The junction had 11 bases not matched to a gene; V was cut back by 4 bases and J by 3 bases. This CDR3 spans 17 amino acids. CDR1 LGHDT and CDR2 YNNKEL come from the germline V gene (reference sequence). CDR3: CASSRGLGAGGKNIQYF. The CDR3 DNA reads as TGTGCCAGCAGCCGCGGGTTAGGGGCGGGGGGCAAAAACATTCAGTACTTC.

This rearrangement joins TRBV11-2 to TRBJ2-7, with 7 positions matching TRBD2. Germline V lookup: CDR1 SGHAT, CDR2 FQNNGV. The CDR3 is 15 residues long. Unmatched junction bases numbered 4, after V lost 2 bases and J lost 0 bases. CDR3: CASSLSRDYSYEQYF. The CDR3 DNA follows: TGTGCCAGCAGCTTAAGTAGGGACTACTCCTACGAGCAGTACTTC.

The chain carries TRBV2 and TRBJ2-1; D is perhaps TRBD2 (6 bases). The length of the CDR3 is 16 residues. Germline V gene sequence: CDR1 SNHLY, CDR2 FYNNEI. Trimming pared 7 bases from V and 6 bases from J, leaving 22 bases between. DNA of the CDR3: TGTGCCAGCATCCCCCCTAGCGCCACGTTCGGCAATGAGCAGTTCTTC. This codes for CASIPPSATFGNEQFF.

This sequence joins TRBV30 and TRBJ2-7; 7 positions match TRBD2. Germline V gene lookup returns CDR1 GTSNPN and CDR2 SVGIG (reference sequence). The CDR3 is 14 residues long. V was pared by 8 bases and J by 2 bases, with 12 bases of the junction left unmatched. DNA of the CDR3: TGTGCCGGGAAGGGAGGGCCTAGGACCTACGAGCAGTACTTC. Residues: CAGKGGPRTYEQYF.

This chain connects TRBV19 to TRBJ2-6; no reliable D call. CDR1 is LNHDA and CDR2 is SQIVND in the germline V gene (reference sequence). The length of the CDR3 is 15 residues. The V end lost 7 bases, the J end lost 0 bases, and 10 bases lay between the germline ends. This CDR3 is CASNRATSGANVLTF. The DNA for the CDR3 is TGTGCCAGTAATCGAGCTACCTCTGGGGCCAACGTCCTGACTTTC.

The chain recombines TRBV28 with TRBJ1-2, with 7 bases lining up with TRBD1. The V and J ends lost 2 bases and 4 bases, in that order; junction bases with no gene match: 1. This CDR3 has 13 residues. Germline V gene sequence: CDR1 MDHEN, CDR2 SYDVKM. The CDR3 bases are TGTGCCAGCAGTTTAACAGGGGTCTATGGCTACACCTTC. This encodes CASSLTGVYGYTF.

This chain links TRBV12-3 or TRBV12-4 with TRBJ1-1; no firm D call. The ends were cut back, 1 base at V and 4 bases at J, with 7 bases in the middle. CDR3 length equals 13 residues. CDR3 sequence reads: CASSLGTVTEAFF. The CDR3 nucleotides are TGTGCCAGCAGTTTAGGTACAGTCACTGAAGCTTTCTTT.

The CDR3 nucleotides are TGTGCCAGCAGTTTCGACGGAGACAGCACAGATACGCAGTATTTT. Its protein product is CASSFDGDSTDTQYF. The V gene is TRBV6-5, the J gene TRBJ2-3; D is unresolved. This CDR3 contains 15 residues. V lost 4 bases to trimming and J lost 0 bases, with 11 bases between them. Germline V gene data show CDR1 as MNHEY and CDR2 as SVGAGI.

The rearrangement uses TRBV9 and TRBJ2-1; 12 positions match TRBD2. Trimming took 0 bases from V and 0 from J; bases not matched to a gene: 10. The CDR3 is 20 residues long. Germline loops: CDR1 SGDLS, CDR2 YYNGEE. CDR3 residues: CASSVGTSGTGAPSYNEQFF. In nucleotides, the CDR3 is TGTGCCAGCAGCGTAGGGACTAGCGGGACCGGAGCCCCCTCCTACAATGAGCAGTTCTTC. The whole variable domain, filled in from reference TRBV9 and TRBJ2-1, reads DSGVTQTPKHLITATGQRVTLRCSPRSGDLSVYWYQQSLDQGLQFLIQYYNGEERAKGNILERFSAQQFPDLHSELNLSSLELGDSALYFCASSVGTSGTGAPSYNEQFFGPGTRLTVL.

The rearrangement uses TRBV4-2 and TRBJ2-3; weak D call: TRBD1 (6 bases). The CDR3 spans 16 residues. CDR1 is LGHNA and CDR2 is YNFKEQ in the germline V gene. Trimming took off 0 bases at V and 5 bases at J, with 15 bases between the two ends. The CDR3 loop is CASSQEITGRGDTQYF. In DNA form, the CDR3 reads TGTGCCAGCAGCCAAGAGATAACAGGGAGAGGAGATACGCAGTATTTT.

This chain joins TRBV7-9 and TRBJ2-7; no reliable D call. The CDR3 runs to 12 residues. Per germline, CDR1 SEHNR and CDR2 FQNEAQ (reference sequence). Trimming took 1 base from V and 6 from J, leaving 7 bases between them. CDR3 protein: CASSLGTTEQYF. CDR3 nucleotides: TGTGCCAGCAGCTTAGGCACTACCGAGCAGTACTTC.

About this clone: The germline gene is not matched at one end of the junction; a read error may be the cause. Other DNA sequences within the sample encode an identical CDR3. The V call is TRBV5-1, the J call TRBJ2-5; 8 bases agree with TRBD1. The length of the CDR3 is 13 residues. Germline V lookup: CDR1 SGHRS, CDR2 YFSETQ. The CDR3, as DNA: TGCGCCAGCAGCTTGGATGGGACAGGAAATGAGGACTTC. It codes for CASSLDGTGNEDF.

The genes are TRBV7-3 and TRBJ2-1; 9 bases are shared with TRBD2. The V and J ends lost 5 bases and 3 bases, in that order; junction bases with no gene match: 8. This CDR3 comprises 16 residues. CDR1 is SGHTA, CDR2 FQGTGA, per germline. The CDR3 DNA is TGTGCCAGCAGCGTATTTGCGGGAGGGCTCTACAATGAGCAGTTCTTC. It specifies CASSVFAGGLYNEQFF.

This chain joins TRBV4-3 and TRBJ2-1; D is perhaps TRBD1 (5 bases). The germline gives CDR1 LGHNA, CDR2 YSLEER. V shed 0 bases and J shed 7 bases, with 16 bases lying between them. The CDR3 is made up of 16 amino acids. Written as DNA, the CDR3 is TGCGCCAGCAGCCAAGATAAAGGGGCGGTAACTAATGAGCAGTTCTTC. Translated: CASSQDKGAVTNEQFF.

DNA of the CDR3: TGCGCCAGCAGCCACGGGACAGGGTTTTCTGAAAAACTGTTTTTT. It codes for CASSHGTGFSEKLFF. The chain recombines TRBV4-1 with TRBJ1-4; 9 positions match TRBD1. V lost 3 bases, J lost 7 bases, and 6 bases stayed unmatched. Germline CDR1 and CDR2: MGHRA and YSYEKL. This CDR3 region has 15 residues.

The chain is built from TRBV7-8 and TRBJ1-2; D remains ambiguous. CDR1 and CDR2 from the germline V gene are SGHVS and FQNEAQ. Trimming pared 2 bases from V and 1 base from J, leaving 14 bases between. This CDR3 has 16 residues. This chain's CDR3 is CASSLSSYRINYGYTF. The DNA of the CDR3 is TGTGCCAGCAGCTTAAGTTCGTATAGAATTAACTATGGCTACACCTTC.

The CDR3 DNA follows: TGCGCCAGCAGCTCGACGACAGGGGGAACTGAAGCTTTCTTT. It encodes CASSSTTGGTEAFF. This chain links TRBV5-1 with TRBJ1-1; 9 bases match TRBD1. CDR1 is SGHRS and CDR2 is YFSETQ in the germline V gene. With 3 bases clipped from V and 5 bases from J, the junction kept 5 bases outside the gene matches. The CDR3 consists of 14 residues.

The genes are TRBV7-2 and TRBJ2-3, with TRBD2 identical over 7 bases. V shed 2 bases, J shed 0 bases, and the junction held 2 bases outside the gene matches. CDR1 SGHTA and CDR2 FQGNSA come from the germline V gene. This CDR3 contains 15 residues. CDR3 region: CASSLSGISTDTQYF. The DNA of the CDR3 is TGTGCCAGCAGCTTAAGCGGGATTAGCACAGATACGCAGTATTTT.

The chain uses TRBV5-4 and TRBJ2-2, with 7 bases aligning to TRBD1. Looked up from germline, CDR1 is SGHNT and CDR2 is YYREEE (reference sequence). CDR3 length: 15 residues. The V gene end was trimmed by 4 bases and the J gene end by 2 bases; junction bases not matched to a gene: 5. The CDR3 spells CASSQGQINTGELFF. The CDR3 DNA sequence: TGTGCCAGCAGCCAGGGACAGATAAACACCGGGGAGCTGTTTTTT.